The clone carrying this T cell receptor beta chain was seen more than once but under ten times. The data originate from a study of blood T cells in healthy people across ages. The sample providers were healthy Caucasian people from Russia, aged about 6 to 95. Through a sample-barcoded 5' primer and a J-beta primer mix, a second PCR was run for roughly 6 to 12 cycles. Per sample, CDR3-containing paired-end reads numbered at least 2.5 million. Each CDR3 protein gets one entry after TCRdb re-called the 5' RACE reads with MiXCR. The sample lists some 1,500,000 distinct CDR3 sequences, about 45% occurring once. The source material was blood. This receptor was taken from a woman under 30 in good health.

Here the CDR3 reads CSAPRQGALPYGYTF. The CDR3 region has the DNA TGCAGTGCTCCCCGACAGGGCGCCTTACCCTATGGCTACACCTTC. V gene TRBV20-1 combines with J gene TRBJ1-2; 7 bases fit TRBD1. Germline CDR1 DFQATT, CDR2 SNEGSKA (reference sequence). Unmatched junction bases numbered 13, after V lost 5 bases and J lost 4 bases. This CDR3 spans 15 amino acids.